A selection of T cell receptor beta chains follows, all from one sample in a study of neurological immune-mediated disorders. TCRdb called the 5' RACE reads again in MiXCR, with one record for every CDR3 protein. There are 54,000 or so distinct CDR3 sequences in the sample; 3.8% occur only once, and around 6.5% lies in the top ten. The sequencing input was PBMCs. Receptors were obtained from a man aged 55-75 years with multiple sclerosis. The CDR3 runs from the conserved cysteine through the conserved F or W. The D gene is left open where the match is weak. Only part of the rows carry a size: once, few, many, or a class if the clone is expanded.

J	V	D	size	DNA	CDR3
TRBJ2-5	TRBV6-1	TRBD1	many	TGTGCCACCTCGACCGGGACAGGTCAGACCCAGTACTTC	CATSTGTGQTQYF
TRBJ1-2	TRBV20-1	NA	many	TGCAGTGCTTTCCAAGCGGGTAACTATGGCTACACCTTC	CSAFQAGNYGYTF
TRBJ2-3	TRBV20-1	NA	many	TGCAGTGCTAGGGAATCTAGCACAGATACGCAGTATTTT	CSARESSTDTQYF
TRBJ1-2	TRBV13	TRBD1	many	TGTGCCAGCAGCTTAGCAACCGGGACAGGGAGTAAGAGCTACACCTTC	CASSLATGTGSKSYTF
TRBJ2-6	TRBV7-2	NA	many	TGTGCCAGCAGCTTAACCGTGGATGGGGCCAACGTCCTGACTTTC	CASSLTVDGANVLTF
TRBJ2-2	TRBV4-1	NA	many	TGCGCCAGCAGCACCCAGGGGACCGGGGAGCTGTTTTTT	CASSTQGTGELFF
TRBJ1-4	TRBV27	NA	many	TGTGCCAGCAGTTCTGAGCCCAGGGAAAGACTGTTTTTT	CASSSEPRERLFF
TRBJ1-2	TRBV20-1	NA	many	TGCAGTCTGAGGGATGGGGATGGGGTGGGCTACACCTTC	CSLRDGDGVGYTF
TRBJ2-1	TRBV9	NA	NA	TGTGCCAGCAGCGTAGCTGAGGCGGTTGGGCAGTTCTTC	CASSVAEAVGQFF
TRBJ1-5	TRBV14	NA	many	TGTGCCAGCAGCCAAGGGGCGGCGCCCCAGCATTTT	CASSQGAAPQHF
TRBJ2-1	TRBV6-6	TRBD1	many	TGTGCCAGCAGTCCCCGGGACAGGGGGCGACCCAATGAGCAGTTCTTC	CASSPRDRGRPNEQFF
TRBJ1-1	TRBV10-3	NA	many	TGTGCCAGCGGACCCGCGAACACTGAAGCTTTCTTT	CASGPANTEAFF
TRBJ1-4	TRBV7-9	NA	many	TGTGCCAGCAGCAGGCGGGGAGCAACTAATGAAAAACTGTTTTTT	CASSRRGATNEKLFF
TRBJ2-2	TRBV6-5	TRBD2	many	TGTGCCAGCAAGACCGTAGCGGGGGGTCTCACCGGGGAGCTGTTTTTT	CASKTVAGGLTGELFF
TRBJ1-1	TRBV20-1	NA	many	TGCAGTGCTAGCCAGGGTGGGGGAAGGAACACTGAAGCTTTCTTT	CSASQGGGRNTEAFF
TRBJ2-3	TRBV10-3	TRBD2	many	TGTGCCGCCGCGGGAGGTGGGGGAATTTACACAGATACGCAGTATTTT	CAAAGGGGIYTDTQYF
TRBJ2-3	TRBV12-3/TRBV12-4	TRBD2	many	TGTGCCAGCAGTTTAGGCGGGGGGGCCGTTGATACGCAGTATTTT	CASSLGGGAVDTQYF
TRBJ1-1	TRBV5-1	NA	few	TGCGCCAGCAGCTTGGCGACGCTGAACACTGAAGCTTTCTTT	CASSLATLNTEAFF
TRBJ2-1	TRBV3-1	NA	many	TGTGCCAGCAGATCTGCCTGGGATGAGCAGTTCTTC	CASRSAWDEQFF
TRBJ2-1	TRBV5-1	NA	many	TGCGCCAGCAGCCCGTTAGAAGGGGATGAGCAGTTCTTC	CASSPLEGDEQFF
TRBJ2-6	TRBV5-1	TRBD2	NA	TGCGCCAGCAGCGCCGGACTAGCTGGGGCCAACGTCCTGACTTTC	CASSAGLAGANVLTF
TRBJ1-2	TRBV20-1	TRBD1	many	TGCAGTGCTTTAACAGGGGCCCGTGGCTACACCTTC	CSALTGARGYTF
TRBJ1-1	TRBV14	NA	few	TGTGCCAGCAGCATACAAGGGACCCCCAACACTGAAGCTTTCTTT	CASSIQGTPNTEAFF
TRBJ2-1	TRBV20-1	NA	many	TGCAGTGGGTCGGAGACTAACGAGCAGTTCTTC	CSGSETNEQFF
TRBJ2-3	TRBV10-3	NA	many	TGTGCCACCGTGGCAGATACGCAGTATTTT	CATVADTQYF
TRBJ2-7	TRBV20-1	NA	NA	TGCAGTGCTAGACCAAATAGCGGTATTACCTACGAGCAGTACTTC	CSARPNSGITYEQYF
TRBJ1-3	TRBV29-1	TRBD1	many	TGCAGCGTCCGACAGGGTGGAAACACCATATATTTT	CSVRQGGNTIYF
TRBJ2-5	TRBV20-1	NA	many	TGCAGTGCTCCCCGGGACACCATCCAAGAGACCCAGTACTTC	CSAPRDTIQETQYF
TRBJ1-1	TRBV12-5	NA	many	TGTGCTAGTGGTTTTCTCTGGGAGGGCACGGACCTCAACAAGAACACTGAAGCTTTCTTT	CASGFLWEGTDLNKNTEAFF
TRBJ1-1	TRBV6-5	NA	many	TGTGCCAGCACCCAACCCGGGACGCCTGACGAAGCTTTCTTT	CASTQPGTPDEAFF
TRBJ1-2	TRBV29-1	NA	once	TGCAGCGAGATTCCTTGGGGATCCTATGGCTACACCTTC	CSEIPWGSYGYTF
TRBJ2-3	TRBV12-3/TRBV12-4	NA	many	TGTGCCAGCAGGGCGGGACAGACACAAAGGGGCACAGATACGCAGTATTTT	CASRAGQTQRGTDTQYF
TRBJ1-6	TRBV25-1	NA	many	TGTGCCAGCAGTGGTCAGGGAGCCCTCCACTTT	CASSGQGALHF
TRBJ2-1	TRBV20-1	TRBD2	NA	TGCAGTGCTCATCCTAGCGGAGCGTCCTACAATGAGCAGTTCTTC	CSAHPSGASYNEQFF
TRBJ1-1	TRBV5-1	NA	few	TGCGCCAGCAGCTTGTCTCAGGGTGAAGCTTTCTTT	CASSLSQGEAFF
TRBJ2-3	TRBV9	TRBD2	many	TGTGCCAGCAGCTTTCGATCCGGGACTAGCGGGGGGCTACACACAGATACGCAGTATTTT	CASSFRSGTSGGLHTDTQYF
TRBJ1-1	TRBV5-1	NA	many	TGCGCCAGCAGCTTGCCGGGCCCAGAAGCTTTCTTT	CASSLPGPEAFF
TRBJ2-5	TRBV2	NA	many	TGTGCCAGCAGCGAGGACCATGAAGAGACCCAGTACTTC	CASSEDHEETQYF
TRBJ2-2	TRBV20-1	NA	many	TGCAGTGCTAGAGACCCTGTGGTCCGGGAGCTGTTTTTT	CSARDPVVRELFF
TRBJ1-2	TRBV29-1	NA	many	TGCAGCGTTATAGGCCCGTATGGCTACACCTTC	CSVIGPYGYTF